Listed here are 5 T cell receptor beta chains from one sample, sequenced in a study of PD-L1 blockade in urothelial cancer. Generated by immunoSEQ multiplex PCR, the TCRdb table keeps only in-frame clones and is missing some. The sample shows some 120,000 clones, roughly 88% of them seen only once. The time point denotes: peripheral blood 6 weeks after treatment start. The sequencing here drew on PBMCs, taken around atezolizumab (anti-PD-L1) treatment. All receptors come from a man in his fifties or sixties with urothelial cancer.

The chain is built from TRBV4-2 and TRBJ1-4; 7 bases are a match to TRBD1. The germline V gene has CDR1 LGHNA and CDR2 YNFKEQ. The CDR3 extends over 15 amino acids. Unmatched junction bases numbered 2, after V lost 0 bases and J lost 4 bases. CDR3 bases: TGTGCCAGCAGCCAAGATCCAGGGGGTAATGAAAAACTGTTTTTT. The encoded protein is CASSQDPGGNEKLFF.

This clone occurred a few times. J is TRBJ2-7 and V is TRBV5-1; 12 nucleotides line up with TRBD2. The CDR3 spans 16 residues. The V and J ends lost 4 bases and 6 bases, in that order; junction bases with no gene match: 11. The germline V gene has CDR1 SGHRS and CDR2 YFSETQ. The CDR3 nucleotides are TGCGCCAGCAGCCCTACGCCTAGCGGGAGGGCCCCCGAGCAGTACTTC. This translates into CASSPTPSGRAPEQYF.

The genes are TRBV19 and TRBJ2-1; TRBD2 agrees at 9 bases. This CDR3 is 15 amino acids long. Looked up from germline, CDR1 is LNHDA and CDR2 is SQIVND (reference sequence). J was trimmed by 0 bases and V by 6 bases; bases with no gene match: 3. The CDR3 reads CASRLAGLSYNEQFF. The CDR3 bases are TGTGCCAGTAGGCTAGCGGGACTCTCCTACAATGAGCAGTTCTTC.

The chain couples TRBV6-1 to TRBJ1-1, with D unresolved. The germline V gene has CDR1 MNHNS and CDR2 SASEGT. Deletions cut 8 bases from V and 0 bases from J, with 7 bases between. The length of the CDR3 is 12 residues. The CDR3 sequence is CASGPVNTEAFF. In DNA form, the CDR3 reads TGTGCCAGCGGGCCCGTGAACACTGAAGCTTTCTTT.

The chain is built from TRBV2 and TRBJ2-4; a weak D match, TRBD2 (7 bases). V was clipped by 7 bases and J by 5 bases, with 18 bases between them. The germline gives CDR1 SNHLY, CDR2 FYNNEI. The CDR3 runs 15 residues. The CDR3 protein is CASKGGEGSQNIQYF. The CDR3 DNA sequence: TGTGCCAGCAAAGGGGGGGAGGGGTCCCAAAACATTCAGTACTTC.